This is a list of T cell receptor beta chains from one sample in a study of beta chain features in type 1 diabetes. TCRdb keeps only in-frame clones here, not all; method: immunoSEQ multiplex PCR. The sample has around 260,000 clones, roughly 22% seen once. Specimen: naive CD4+ T cells from blood. These TCRs come from a woman in her forties with type 1 diabetes. The CDR3 runs from the conserved cysteine through the conserved F or W. The D gene is left open where the match is weak. Clone size is stated in some rows and not others, as once, few, many or a class when expanded.

>TRBD2|TRBJ2-3|few|TRBV9
CASSVGLRGGQDTQYF
TGTGCCAGCAGCGTAGGTTTGCGGGGGGGCCAAGATACGCAGTATTTT
>.|TRBJ2-5|few|TRBV18
CASSPGRTQETQYF
TGTGCCAGCTCACCAGGCAGGACACAAGAGACCCAGTACTTC
>.|TRBJ1-1|.|TRBV5-1
CASSLITGIRNTEAFF
TGCGCCAGCAGCTTGATCACAGGGATCAGGAACACTGAAGCTTTCTTT
>.|TRBJ1-1|.|TRBV2
CASSPDAGAFF
TGTGCCAGCAGTCCCGATGCAGGAGCTTTCTTT
>.|TRBJ1-5|once|TRBV18
CASSPMGSNQPQHF
TGTGCCAGCTCACCGATGGGCAGCAATCAGCCCCAGCATTTT
>TRBD1|TRBJ2-7|.|TRBV2
CASSRQGGEYEQYF
TGTGCCAGCAGTCGACAGGGCGGTGAGTACGAGCAGTACTTC
>.|TRBJ2-1|few|TRBV20-1
CSASVYNEQFF
TGCAGTGCTAGCGTTTACAATGAGCAGTTCTTC
>.|TRBJ1-5|.|TRBV19
CASSNTGNQPQHF
TGTGCCAGTAGTAACACAGGGAATCAGCCCCAGCATTTT
>TRBD2|TRBJ2-1|.|TRBV15
CATKGGGGYNEQFF
TGTGCCACCAAAGGAGGCGGGGGCTACAATGAGCAGTTCTTC
>TRBD2|TRBJ2-7|few|TRBV7-2
CASSLEGLASYEQYF
TGTGCCAGCAGCTTAGAGGGACTAGCGTCTTACGAGCAGTACTTC
>.|TRBJ2-7|.|TRBV27
CASSSSRGVYEQYF
TGTGCCAGCAGTTCATCTCGGGGAGTATACGAGCAGTACTTC
>TRBD1|TRBJ2-5|.|TRBV6-5
CASSLETGEETQYF
TGTGCCAGCAGTCTGGAGACAGGGGAAGAGACCCAGTACTTC
>.|TRBJ2-7|.|TRBV9
CASSASTGPYEQYF
TGTGCCAGCAGCGCCTCGACAGGACCGTACGAGCAGTACTTC
>.|TRBJ1-2|.|TRBV25-1
CASSVLTGSNYGYTF
TGTGCCAGCAGCGTGCTCACCGGTTCTAACTATGGCTACACCTTC